Sequencing of this T cell receptor (beta chain) was carried out in a study of T cell repertoires in cytomegalovirus infection. A word on this clonotype: Since a much larger clone is just one base distant, this may be a read error. Since no conserved phenylalanine or tryptophan closes the CDR3, a read error is the likely cause.

One entry per CDR3 protein results from TCRdb running MiXCR on the reads. The sample contains roughly 500,000 distinct CDR3 sequences, about 11% of which appear only once. V trimming: 6 bases; J trimming: 5 bases; junction bases outside the gene matches: 7. This CDR3 comprises 14 residues. The germline V gene encodes CDR1 LNHDA and CDR2 SQIVND (reference sequence). The specimen sequenced was PBMCs. The V and J genes are TRBV19 and TRBJ2-1; 7 bases match TRBD2. The receptor's source is a human donor in good health (CMV status not recorded). Some clones in this sample may be carry-over from other donors' samples. CDR3: CASSPSGGNNEQFC. The CDR3 bases are TGTGCCAGTAGCCCTAGCGGAGGGAACAATGAGCAGTTCTGC.